A selection of T cell receptor beta chains follows, all from one sample in a study of persistence of HIV-infected CD4 T cells. Some clones are missing from TCRdb's copy, which holds only in-frame ones; the method was immunoSEQ multiplex PCR. The sample shows over 15,000 clones, 60% to 80% of them seen only once. For these TCRs, the target antigens are not known. Sequences were derived from CD4+ T cells sorted from PBMCs after approximately 18-hour stimulation, sampled from a patient who received antiretroviral therapy. The receptors stem from an adult woman with HIV who was CMV-seropositive. The CDR3 runs from the conserved cysteine through the conserved F or W. The order of the fields is J gene, V gene, D gene, clone size, CDR3 protein, CDR3 DNA. A D gene is named only where the DNA matches it firmly. Size is omitted from some rows. Given values are once, few, many or a class for expanded clones.

TRBJ2-5,TRBV5-1,.,.,CASGRIAQETQYF,TGCGCCAGCGGAAGGATTGCCCAAGAGACCCAGTACTTC
TRBJ1-1,TRBV2,.,.,CATKPVRNTEAFF,TGTGCCACCAAGCCGGTCCGGAACACTGAAGCTTTCTTT
TRBJ2-3,TRBV14,.,once,CASSQASRFPDTQYF,TGTGCCAGCAGCCAAGCATCGCGTTTTCCAGATACGCAGTATTTT
TRBJ1-1,TRBV2,.,.,CASSEAFKTEAFF,TGTGCCAGCAGTGAAGCGTTCAAGACTGAAGCTTTCTTT
TRBJ1-1,TRBV5-5,.,medium-sized,CASSLDPGGDTEAFF,TGTGCCAGCAGCTTGGATCCAGGCGGGGACACTGAAGCTTTCTTT
TRBJ2-3,TRBV6-4,TRBD2,.,CASRFLAGGPDTQYF,TGTGCCAGCAGATTCCTAGCGGGGGGGCCAGATACGCAGTATTTT
TRBJ2-2,TRBV29-1,.,.,CSAPDRNTGELFF,TGCAGCGCGCCAGATCGTAACACCGGGGAGCTGTTTTTT
TRBJ2-1,TRBV7-2,.,.,CASSVTFSSYNEQFF,TGTGCCAGCAGCGTAACGTTTAGCTCCTACAATGAGCAGTTCTTC
TRBJ1-3,TRBV10-3,TRBD1,.,CAISEAGQGATGNTIYF,TGTGCCATCAGTGAGGCTGGACAGGGGGCGACTGGAAACACCATATATTTT
TRBJ1-1,TRBV6-5,TRBD1,few,CASSTRQGYTEAFF,TGTGCCAGCAGTACACGACAGGGTTACACTGAAGCTTTCTTT
TRBJ1-2,TRBV30,.,.,CAWSPSRGGGYTF,TGTGCCTGGAGTCCCTCGCGGGGCGGTGGCTACACCTTC
TRBJ1-2,TRBV7-3,.,.,CASSLTVYGGYTF,TGTGCCAGCAGCTTAACAGTGTACGGTGGCTACACCTTC
TRBJ1-2,TRBV29-1,TRBD1,.,CSVSSGTALNYGYTF,TGCAGCGTAAGCTCGGGGACAGCCTTAAACTATGGCTACACCTTC
TRBJ1-1,TRBV5-1,.,once,CASSLWTPNTEAFF,TGCGCCAGCAGCTTGTGGACCCCTAACACTGAAGCTTTCTTT
TRBJ1-1,TRBV12-5,TRBD1,.,CATRQGHAEAFF,TGTGCTACCCGACAGGGGCACGCTGAAGCTTTCTTT
TRBJ1-2,TRBV6-1,TRBD1,.,CASSENTGGIYGYTF,TGTGCCAGCAGTGAGAATACAGGGGGCATCTATGGCTACACCTTC
TRBJ2-6,TRBV9,.,once,CASSVAAGMFANVLTF,TGTGCCAGCAGCGTAGCGGCAGGGATGTTCGCCAACGTCCTGACTTTC
TRBJ2-2,TRBV5-1,TRBD1,.,CASSGDREAGELFF,TGCGCCAGCAGCGGGGACAGGGAGGCCGGGGAGCTGTTTTTT
TRBJ2-5,TRBV7-9,.,.,CASSLGGLWETQYF,TGTGCCAGCAGCTTAGGAGGGTTGTGGGAGACCCAGTACTTC
TRBJ1-2,TRBV9,.,.,CASSEAPVGYTF,TGTGCCAGCAGCGAGGCCCCGGTGGGCTACACCTTC
TRBJ1-2,TRBV6-5,.,.,CASSNRGGDYGYTF,TGTGCCAGCAGTAACCGGGGAGGGGACTATGGCTACACCTTC
TRBJ2-1,TRBV2,.,.,CASSPGTSSYNEQFF,TGTGCCAGCAGTCCCGGGACTTCCTCTTATAATGAGCAGTTCTTC
TRBJ2-1,TRBV24-1,TRBD2,.,CATSDLGLADNEQFF,TGTGCCACCAGTGATCTGGGACTAGCAGACAATGAGCAGTTCTTC
TRBJ1-6,TRBV2,TRBD1,few,CASSGQTGIQAPLHF,TGTGCCAGCAGTGGCCAGACAGGGATACAGGCACCCCTCCACTTT
TRBJ1-1,TRBV5-1,TRBD1,.,CASSRYRGRDLNTEAFF,TGCGCCAGCAGCAGGTACAGGGGAAGGGACTTGAACACTGAAGCTTTCTTT
TRBJ1-5,TRBV7-3,.,few,CASSLTSGSNQPQHF,TGTGCCAGCAGCTTAACCTCAGGAAGCAATCAGCCCCAGCATTTT
TRBJ2-1,TRBV10-1,TRBD1,few,CASSESMTGIHQFF,TGCGCCAGCAGTGAGTCAATGACAGGGATTCATCAGTTCTTC
TRBJ1-2,TRBV9,.,.,CASSITTGDGGYTF,TGTGCCAGCAGCATTACAACAGGCGACGGGGGCTACACCTTC
TRBJ1-3,TRBV9,.,medium-sized,CASSLQQGVGNTIYF,TGTGCCAGCAGCTTACAACAAGGGGTCGGAAACACCATATATTTT
TRBJ1-1,TRBV25-1,.,once,CASSTFGTRTEAFF,TGTGCCAGCAGTACATTCGGGACACGCACTGAAGCTTTCTTT